This record looks at one T cell receptor (beta chain) sequence and its context. Its matching antigen is unknown. The length of the CDR3 is 12 residues. Germline assignment: CDR1 MNHEY and CDR2 SVGEGT. V was clipped by 5 bases and J by 11 bases, with 13 bases between them. The treatment: around 19 received Ad26.COV2.S at low or high dose, single or two shots; five or six received placebo; per-sample allocation not given. Sampling was performed 63 days after the first vaccine or placebo injection. The table came from immunoSEQ multiplex PCR; TCRdb's copy has only in-frame clones and leaves some out. Here the sample spans 300,000 to 400,000 clones, around 90% being singletons. The record originates from a study of Ad26.COV2.S vaccination and SARS-CoV-2 variants. Across the study: Ad26.COV2.S given intramuscularly, once or twice 56 days apart.

Study observations and caveats: An underestimation of total T cell responses may have resulted from the TCR breadth and depth analyses. Substantial breadth was reportedly displayed by spike-specific CD8+ and CD4+ T cell responses after vaccination.

V gene TRBV6-2 or TRBV6-3 combines with J gene TRBJ1-5, with a possible D match to TRBD1 (5 bases). The starting material was peripheral blood, obtained in a trial of Ad26.COV2.S vaccine versus placebo. This TCR came from a person between 18 and 60 years old who received the Ad26.COV2.S COVID-19 vaccine or a placebo. The CDR3 spells CASSTGWGTQHF. The CDR3 DNA reads as TGTGCCAGCAGTACGGGATGGGGGACCCAGCATTTT.